In this sample, the clone carrying this T cell receptor beta chain turned up many times. Its antigen is not identified. These data belong to a study of CD8 T cells in ankylosing spondylitis. Whole-study results and caveats: What appeared characteristic of ankylosing spondylitis blood was a TCR beta motif of seven to nine highly homologous variants. Researchers reportedly found disease-linked clones significantly enriched in matched ankylosing spondylitis synovial fluid.

Construction of TCR beta libraries was performed using quantitative 5'-RACE with molecular barcodes. TCRdb used MiXCR to reprocess the 5' RACE reads, holding one entry per CDR3 protein. The repertoire consists of 250,000 to 400,000 distinct CDR3 sequences, with around a tenth occurring once and the leading ten covering roughly a tenth. This sequence originates from a female donor with ankylosing spondylitis or in good health (not recorded which). Sequencing was carried out using blood, either unsorted or a sorted T cell fraction (not recorded which).

CDR3 sequence reads: CASRGNRADTGELFF. CDR3 bases: TGCGCCAGCAGGGGGAACAGGGCGGACACCGGGGAGCTGTTTTTT. The genes are TRBV5-1 and TRBJ2-2, with a tentative D call TRBD1 (6 bases). Germline CDR1 reads SGHRS; CDR2 reads YFSETQ. This CDR3 is 15 amino acids long. Trimming took 5 bases from V and 3 from J, leaving 14 bases between them. Together with reference TRBV5-1 and TRBJ2-2, the CDR3 gives the full variable domain: KAGVTQTPRYLIKTRGQQVTLSCSPISGHRSVSWYQQTPGQGLQFLFEYFSETQRNKGNFPGRFSGRQFSNSRSEMNVSTLELGDSALYLCASRGNRADTGELFFGEGSRLTVL.